This TCR beta chain was profiled in a study of cytomegalovirus exposure and HLA in healthy donors. Whole-study context: A subsequent analysis stated that the approximately 120 validation repertoires were run on the same platform as the 600 to 750 first-cohort repertoires. Findings and caveats of the study: Most TCR sequences proved rare, with some public TCRs found in many donors.

Profiling relied on immunoSEQ multiplex PCR, and the TCRdb table lists in-frame clones only, not all of them. This sample yields about 56,000 clones, of which about 92% are seen a single time; 1.5% to 2% belongs to the top ten. About this clone itself: Antigen specificity is unknown.

V trimming: 2 bases; J trimming: 8 bases; junction bases outside the gene matches: 10. The CDR3 runs 16 residues. The donors were in the approximately 120-subject validation cohort; that cohort was separate from the approximately 670-subject first cohort. The source is a woman aged 18 to 35 in good health and CMV-seropositive. The V gene is TRBV5-3, the J gene TRBJ1-5; 10 bases are shared with TRBD1. Being an ORF, TRBV5-3 has a function that is uncertain. The sample comprised PBMCs. The CDR3 reads CARSFRDRGPAEPQHF. In nucleotides, the CDR3 is TGTGCCAGAAGCTTCCGGGACAGGGGCCCGGCGGAGCCCCAGCATTTT.